This is a list of T cell receptor beta chains from one sample in a study of T cell repertoires in ileal Crohn's disease. Repertoires were generated with immunoSEQ multiplex PCR, while TCRdb's copy carries only in-frame clones and drops some. The profile shows about 10,000 clones, approximately 80% of them singletons. Sample: ileal tissue. The source of these receptors is an adult with Crohn's disease. Each CDR3 is given with its conserved first and last residue. The listing skips clone size in some rows; elsewhere it reads once, few, many or a size class.

clone size	V gene	J gene	CDR3 protein
.	TRBV2	TRBJ1-1	CASNKPDSMNTEAFF
few	TRBV6-1	TRBJ2-3	CASSEFGTGSQYF
once	TRBV28	TRBJ2-7	CASSFDRGTLSYEQYF
.	TRBV5-8	TRBJ1-5	CASSLEQDQPQHF
once	TRBV4-3	TRBJ2-7	CASSRVGALPSEQYF
few	TRBV9	TRBJ1-3	CASSVGSGVGNTIYF
once	TRBV15	TRBJ2-1	CATSRGQGAGSYNEQFF
.	TRBV6-5	TRBJ2-5	CASSYEAGGTQYF
.	TRBV6-8	TRBJ2-7	CASSYSGSSYEQYF
.	TRBV6-5	TRBJ1-6	CASTRTGRVNSPLHF
once	TRBV14	TRBJ2-5	CASSQDLLAGGPWETQYF
.	TRBV5-1	TRBJ1-2	CASNDGNYGYTF
.	TRBV6-6	TRBJ1-1	CATRTGPNTEAFF
.	TRBV5-1	TRBJ1-2	CASSSGYGYTF
.	TRBV18	TRBJ1-2	CASSPTMRITRTVNYGYTF
.	TRBV11-3	TRBJ2-1	CASSRQSSYNEQFF
once	TRBV28	TRBJ2-5	CASSEGLAGWTQYF
.	TRBV5-1	TRBJ2-7	CASSLASGGAYEQYF
.	TRBV2	TRBJ1-2	CASAEGGELMGGYTF
.	TRBV18	TRBJ2-7	CASSRGQGNYEQYF
.	TRBV30	TRBJ1-2	CANLITPDGYTF
.	TRBV5-6	TRBJ2-5	CASSLRGRKTQYF
.	TRBV7-2	TRBJ1-2	CASSLGGTGSGIGGYTF
.	TRBV7-2	TRBJ1-1	CASSSQGRTEAFF
few	TRBV7-2	TRBJ1-6	CASSLNIQPNSPLHF
.	TRBV18	TRBJ1-5	CASSRQDSGQGASSLQHF
.	TRBV5-1	TRBJ1-3	CASSDDTGPPGNTIYF
.	TRBV11-2	TRBJ1-1	CASSISTRRGTEAFF
.	TRBV28	TRBJ2-1	CASSGRLAGGYNEQFF
.	TRBV7-2	TRBJ2-7	CASSLGGASSYEQYF
.	TRBV4-3	TRBJ1-6	CASSHGGSSYNSPLHF
.	TRBV6-1	TRBJ2-7	CASSERGGAPYEQYF
.	TRBV5-5	TRBJ1-4	CASSLATRGGSEKLFF
once	TRBV5-5	TRBJ1-5	CASSSLTGEKQPQHF
.	TRBV5-1	TRBJ1-2	CASSFEGPNYGHTF
.	TRBV29-1	TRBJ1-5	CSVRTTGGDSNQPQHF
.	TRBV4-3	.	CASSQRLGTDGSSYEQYF
large	TRBV19	TRBJ1-3	CASSDTRQLITHGNTIYF
.	TRBV19	TRBJ1-5	CASKPPLRTGVSNQPQHF
once	TRBV29-1	TRBJ2-1	CSVRAGVNEQFF
.	TRBV6-5	TRBJ2-5	CASSPDRARETQYF
.	TRBV6-6	TRBJ2-3	CASSPSDRERTDTQYF
.	TRBV5-1	TRBJ2-3	CASSTVGGGDHRADTQYF
.	TRBV19	TRBJ1-2	CASSIGQGLTADGYTF
.	TRBV11-2	TRBJ2-5	CASSPQGQETQYF
.	TRBV10-3	TRBJ1-3	CAISESADLIYF
.	TRBV2	TRBJ1-5	CASSELRGSSNQPQHF
.	TRBV27	TRBJ2-1	CASSPTQGAREQFF
.	TRBV7-2	TRBJ2-3	CASSWREPGPDTQYF
few	TRBV18	TRBJ2-2	CASSHAPGFNTGELFF
.	TRBV18	TRBJ2-3	CASSPSRAEDTQYF
.	TRBV7-9	TRBJ1-2	CASEGRPGGYTF
.	TRBV7-2	TRBJ2-1	CASSLDGTGRGNEQFF
once	TRBV7-8	TRBJ2-7	CASSSPPGTGPISYEQYF